Each of the 11 T cell receptor beta chains below was sequenced from the same sample in a study of Ad26.COV2.S vaccination and SARS-CoV-2 variants (dated by TCRdb to the early 2020s). The library was produced with the immunoSEQ multiplex PCR assay. TCRdb took this table from immuneACCESS and kept in-frame rearrangements with V and J called. Such tables lack part of the clones; where checked against another copy, unresolved V genes explain under half of the gap, and the rest is unexplained. The sample has 320,000 or so clones on record, roughly 88% of them singletons. Of the sample, roughly 6% is held by the ten largest clones. The treatment or condition label for this specimen denotes: over 15 received Ad26.COV2.S at low or high dose, single or two shots; a few received placebo; per-sample allocation not given. For vaccine and placebo recipients, repertoires were sequenced using samples collected on day 63 after the first injection.

The material sequenced was peripheral blood, taken in a trial of Ad26.COV2.S vaccine versus placebo. The source is a person aged 18 to 65 who received the Ad26.COV2.S COVID-19 vaccine or a placebo.

The gene calls are TRBV28 and TRBJ1-1; tentative D call: TRBD1 (5 bases). Germline assignment: CDR1 MDHEN and CDR2 SYDVKM. The germline V and J ends were trimmed by 5 bases and 4 bases, with 14 bases remaining between them. This CDR3 is 14 amino acids long. Here the CDR3 reads CASSGSRGGTEAFF. The DNA of the CDR3 is TGTGCCAGCAGTGGTTCACGGGGGGGCACTGAAGCTTTCTTT. The full variable domain, its missing parts supplied by reference TRBV28 and TRBJ1-1, is DVKVTQSSRYLVKRTGEKVFLECVQDMDHENMFWYRQDPGLGLRLIYFSYDVKMKEKGDIPEGYSVSREKKERFSLILESASTNQTSMYLCASSGSRGGTEAFFGQGTRLTVV.

This clone has a single count. The chain is built from TRBV9 and TRBJ1-3; TRBD1 might be the D (5 bases). Trimming removed 4 bases from V and 0 bases from J, with 11 bases in between. This CDR3 comprises 15 residues. Germline V gene sequence: CDR1 SGDLS, CDR2 YYNGEE. Written as DNA, the CDR3 is TGTGCCAGCAGCCAAGGGGCAGCCTCTGGAAACACCATATATTTT. Its translation is CASSQGAASGNTIYF.

The chain couples TRBV4-3 to TRBJ2-2, with 7 bases that match TRBD1. Trimming took 0 bases from V and 1 from J; bases not matched to a gene: 2. This CDR3 has 16 residues. CDR1 is LGHNA, CDR2 YSLEER, per germline. CDR3 sequence reads: CASSQETGMNTGELFF. Here the CDR3 DNA reads TGCGCCAGCAGCCAAGAGACAGGGATGAACACCGGGGAGCTGTTTTTT.

The genes are TRBV13 and TRBJ1-1, with D possibly being TRBD1 (6 bases). Trimming pared 5 bases from V and 6 bases from J, leaving 10 bases between. The length of the CDR3 is 12 residues. Germline V CDR1 and CDR2: PRHDT, FYEKMQ (reference sequence). CDR3 in DNA: TGTGCCAGCAGCCCACAGGGACCTGAAGCTTTCTTT. Its protein is CASSPQGPEAFF.

J is TRBJ1-4 and V is TRBV5-4; D not certain. The V end was cut by 5 bases, the J end by 8 bases, with 13 bases between. CDR1 SGHNT and CDR2 YYREEE come from the germline V gene (reference sequence). The CDR3 extends over 13 amino acids. The CDR3 DNA reads as TGTGCCAGCAGGTCTAGGAACGAAGAAAAACTGTTTTTT. This translates into CASRSRNEEKLFF.

This chain joins TRBV20-1 and TRBJ2-2; 9 bases line up with TRBD2. Trimming at V came to 3 bases and at J to 5 bases, leaving 4 bases not matched to a gene. The CDR3 totals 14 residues. The germline V gene has CDR1 DFQATT and CDR2 SNEGSKA (reference sequence). The CDR3 spells CSASPSGRTGELFF. CDR3 sequence (DNA): TGCAGTGCTAGTCCCAGCGGGAGGACCGGGGAGCTGTTTTTT.

The CDR3 DNA reads TGTGCCAGCAGCTTAGGGCCCCGGACCTACGAGCAGTACGTC. Its protein product is CASSLGPRTYEQYV. The chain couples TRBV13 to TRBJ2-7; D is unresolved. Germline V gives CDR1 PRHDT, CDR2 FYEKMQ (reference sequence). This CDR3 contains 14 residues. Trimming took 0 bases from V and 2 from J, leaving 8 bases between them.

As DNA, the CDR3 is TGTGCCAGCAGCGTGGGACAGGGGGGGATTAATGAAAAACTGTTTTTT. This translates into CASSVGQGGINEKLFF. The chain employs TRBV5-4 and TRBJ1-4; TRBD1 matches at 11 bases. The CDR3 is 16 amino acids. J lost 4 bases, V lost 4 bases, and 6 bases had no gene match. Germline values: CDR1 SGHNT, CDR2 YYREEE (reference sequence).

The V gene is TRBV5-8, the J gene TRBJ2-3; possible D gene TRBD2, 7 bases. Trimming shortened V by 0 bases and J by 3 bases, and 11 bases separated the two germline ends. This CDR3 is 15 amino acids long. Germline lookup yields CDR1 SGHTS and CDR2 YDEGEE. The CDR3: CASSLEGGGTDTQYF. The DNA of the CDR3 is TGTGCCAGCAGCTTGGAAGGGGGAGGGACAGATACGCAGTATTTT.

This clone was picked up one time. The rearrangement joins TRBV13 to TRBJ2-1; possibly TRBD2 for D (6 bases). The germline gives CDR1 PRHDT, CDR2 FYEKMQ (reference sequence). The CDR3 consists of 18 residues. Trimming stripped 5 bases from V and 8 bases from J, with 28 bases between. CDR3 sequence reads: CASSPDSDLGTPVDEQFF. CDR3 coding DNA: TGTGCCAGCAGCCCGGACTCGGATCTGGGGACTCCTGTTGATGAGCAGTTCTTC.

V and J are TRBV5-8 and TRBJ2-1, with 7 bases matching TRBD1. The CDR3 runs to 14 residues. Germline CDR1 is SGHTS and CDR2 is YDEGEE. Unmatched junction bases numbered 6, after V lost 2 bases and J lost 7 bases. Written as DNA, the CDR3 is TGTGCCAGCAGCTTACCAGGGGGTTCAAATGAGCAGTTCTTC. It yields the protein CASSLPGGSNEQFF.